The clone carrying this T cell receptor (beta chain) was seen many times. The antigen is unknown. This sample is drawn from a study of glioma-infiltrating T cells. The study's findings and limits: Non-neoplastic patients had below-expected tissue-blood divergence, while all gliomas exceeded expectation. CDR3 overlap between tissue and blood was very small.

TCR alpha and beta CDR3 regions were amplified from RNA using iRepertoire nested multiplex PCR. For one-step reverse transcription and amplification, about 85-400 ng of tissue mRNA or PBMC total RNA was used. TCRdb recomputed calls from the multiplex PCR reads with MiXCR, one row per CDR3 protein. The table lists roughly 20,000 distinct CDR3 sequences, about 26% of them singletons. Germline V gives CDR1 LGHDT, CDR2 YNNKEL (reference sequence). Deletions cut 1 base from V and 8 bases from J, with 13 bases between. This CDR3 is built from 14 residues. Sequencing was done on a sample of glioma tissue, nonneoplastic brain tissue, or PBMCs (not recorded which). The TCR originated in a human donor with low-grade glioma or glioblastoma, undergoing nonglioma brain surgery, or in good health (not recorded which). The chain joins TRBV3-1 to TRBJ2-3; D is unclear. For the CDR3, the DNA is TGTGCCAGCAGCCAAGGTGGAAGTGACGGTACGCAGTATTTT. The encoded protein is CASSQGGSDGTQYF.